Each of the 15 T cell receptor beta chains below was sequenced from the same sample in a study of blood T cells in healthy people across ages. Sample-barcoded 5' priming and a J-beta primer mix drove a second PCR of roughly 6 to 12 cycles. MiXCR was run by TCRdb on the 5' RACE reads, yielding one entry per CDR3 protein. The table includes about 800,000 distinct CDR3 sequences, more than 35% detected once. The source material was blood. The receptors come from a man at least 80 years old in good health.

This clonotype showed up many times. This rearrangement joins TRBV5-1 to TRBJ2-1; the match to TRBD2 covers 7 bases. Unmatched junction bases numbered 0, after V lost 3 bases and J lost 6 bases. The CDR3 sequence is 12 residues long. Looked up from germline, CDR1 is SGHRS and CDR2 is YFSETQ. CDR3 region: CASSWGGNEQFF. The CDR3 nucleotides are TGCGCCAGCAGCTGGGGGGGCAATGAGCAGTTCTTC.

The CDR3 protein is CASSLEPAGRPYEQYF. CDR3 sequence (DNA): TGCGCCAGCAGCTTGGAGCCGGCGGGAAGGCCCTACGAGCAGTACTTC. V usage is TRBV5-1 and J usage is TRBJ2-7; D is perhaps TRBD2 (6 bases). The CDR3 is 16 residues long. Per the germline V gene, CDR1 is SGHRS and CDR2 is YFSETQ. V gave up 0 bases and J gave up 2 bases, with 15 bases separating them.

J is TRBJ2-1 and V is TRBV29-1, with 7 nucleotides matching TRBD2. After removal of 7 bases from V and 5 bases from J, the junction contained 11 bases not matched to a gene. This CDR3 region has 14 residues. Germline lookup yields CDR1 SQVTM and CDR2 ANQGSEA. The CDR3 loop reads CSASRLAANNEQFF. The CDR3 nucleotides are TGCAGCGCCAGCAGACTAGCAGCTAACAATGAGCAGTTCTTC.

The J gene is TRBJ2-3, the V gene TRBV12-3 or TRBV12-4; TRBD2 matches 7 bases. Germline trimming cut 9 bases from V and 10 bases from J; bases unmatched to any gene: 16. The CDR3 has 14 amino acids. CDR3 sequence (DNA): TGTGCCAGTCGTGCTAGCGGAGCGGCATTCGCGCAGTATTTT. It translates to CASRASGAAFAQYF.

This clonotype was detected only a few times. The J gene is TRBJ1-2, the V gene TRBV28, with D possibly being TRBD1 (5 bases). Germline V lookup: CDR1 MDHEN, CDR2 SYDVKM. The germline V and J ends were trimmed by 5 bases and 6 bases, with 16 bases remaining between them. CDR3 size: 14 residues. In DNA, the CDR3 is TGTGCCAGCAGTATCACAGGTGGGAGTAATGGCTACACCTTC. It is translated as CASSITGGSNGYTF.

The chain joins TRBV2 to TRBJ1-1; D gene uncertain. This CDR3 is built from 13 residues. Germline V gene sequence: CDR1 SNHLY, CDR2 FYNNEI. V dropped 4 bases and J dropped 1 base, with 7 bases sitting between them. The CDR3 is CASSAEQNTEAFF. The CDR3 DNA is TGTGCCAGCAGTGCTGAGCAGAACACTGAAGCTTTCTTT.

V is TRBV7-2 and J is TRBJ2-1; D might be TRBD2 (5 bases). CDR3 size: 17 residues. Germline V lookup: CDR1 SGHTA, CDR2 FQGNSA. V lost 1 base and J lost 2, with 15 bases in between. The CDR3 loop is CASSLGPGNGAYNEQFF. The CDR3 nucleotides are TGTGCCAGCAGCTTAGGTCCGGGGAACGGGGCCTACAATGAGCAGTTCTTC.

V gene TRBV6-1 combines with J gene TRBJ2-5; 10 bases are shared with TRBD2. CDR1 is MNHNS and CDR2 is SASEGT in the germline V gene. The CDR3 length is 17 residues. With 6 bases clipped from V and 2 bases from J, the junction kept 12 bases outside the gene matches. The CDR3 nucleotides read TGTGCCAGCAGCCGAACCCGGACTAGCGGATGGCAAGAGACCCAGTACTTC. Its protein product is CASSRTRTSGWQETQYF.

This rearrangement joins TRBV28 to TRBJ2-5; 8 nucleotides match TRBD1. In germline, CDR1 is MDHEN, CDR2 SYDVKM. The CDR3 loop spans 16 amino acids. Trimming took 5 bases from V and 9 from J; bases not matched to a gene: 17. In DNA form, the CDR3 reads TGTGCCAGCAGTGACTCGGACAGGGAATTCCGCTTGGCCCAGTACTTC. Amino acid sequence: CASSDSDREFRLAQYF. The variable domain in full, completed from reference TRBV28 and TRBJ2-5, reads DVKVTQSSRYLVKRTGEKVFLECVQDMDHENMFWYRQDPGLGLRLIYFSYDVKMKEKGDIPEGYSVSREKKERFSLILESASTNQTSMYLCASSDSDREFRLAQYFGPGTRLLVL.

This clonotype was observed a few times. The chain recombines TRBV7-2 with TRBJ1-2, with 7 bases aligning to TRBD1. The V segment lost 3 bases and the J segment 0 bases; nucleotides outside the gene matches: 4. This CDR3 comprises 15 residues. In germline, CDR1 is SGHTA, CDR2 FQGNSA. The CDR3 reads CASSLRQGANYGYTF. The CDR3, as DNA: TGTGCCAGCAGCTTGAGGCAGGGGGCTAACTATGGCTACACCTTC.

This clonotype turned up a few times. V gene TRBV4-3 combines with J gene TRBJ2-3; 11 bases line up with TRBD1. CDR3 length equals 17 residues. Germline V lookup: CDR1 LGHNA, CDR2 YSLEER. V shed 4 bases, J shed 0 bases, and the junction held 6 bases outside the gene matches. The CDR3 bases are TGCGCCAGCAGCCCCACTGGACAGGGGGCTAGCACAGATACGCAGTATTTT. This sequence encodes CASSPTGQGASTDTQYF.

This clonotype was picked up a small number of times. The rearrangement links TRBV29-1 to TRBJ2-7; the D gene could be TRBD1 or TRBD2 (5 bases each). There are 8 residues in the CDR3. In germline, CDR1 is SQVTM, CDR2 ANQGSEA. DNA of the CDR3: TGCAGGGGGGACGAGCAGTACTTC. Its protein product is CRGDEQYF.

This clonotype has only a few counts. At one end the junction does not follow the germline gene, possibly because of a read error. This rearrangement joins TRBV10-3 to TRBJ2-5; 9 nucleotides align to TRBD1. The DNA end is a closer match to TRBJ2-7, so the J assignment may be wrong. This CDR3 is 15 amino acids long. Looked up from germline, CDR1 is ENHRY and CDR2 is SYGVKD. The CDR3 coding sequence is TGTGCCACCAGTGAAGGGACAGGGCCTCCCCACGAGCAGTACTTC. The encoded protein is CATSEGTGPPHEQYF.

The chain couples TRBV7-9 to TRBJ1-2; TRBD1 aligns across 7 bases. J gave up 7 bases and V 5 bases, and 10 bases lay outside the gene matches. CDR3 length equals 14 residues. Per germline, CDR1 SEHNR and CDR2 FQNEAQ (reference sequence). The CDR3 spells CASSPVGTGAGYTF. DNA of the CDR3: TGTGCCAGCAGCCCCGTAGGAACAGGGGCTGGCTACACCTTC. Together with reference TRBV7-9 and TRBJ1-2, the CDR3 gives the full variable domain: DTGVSQNPRHKITKRGQNVTFRCDPISEHNRLYWYRQTLGQGPEFLTYFQNEAQLEKSRLLSDRFSAERPKGSFSTLEIQRTEQGDSAMYLCASSPVGTGAGYTFGSGTRLTVV.

This clonotype was observed a handful of times. The chain couples TRBV27 to TRBJ2-7; TRBD1 aligns across 8 bases. V was clipped by 5 bases and J by 8 bases; unmatched bases: 14. In germline, CDR1 is MNHEY, CDR2 SMNVEV (reference sequence). This CDR3 has 15 amino acids. Here the CDR3 reads CASSRRTGSGFQQYF. The CDR3, as DNA: TGTGCCAGCAGTCGAAGGACAGGGTCCGGCTTTCAGCAGTACTTC.